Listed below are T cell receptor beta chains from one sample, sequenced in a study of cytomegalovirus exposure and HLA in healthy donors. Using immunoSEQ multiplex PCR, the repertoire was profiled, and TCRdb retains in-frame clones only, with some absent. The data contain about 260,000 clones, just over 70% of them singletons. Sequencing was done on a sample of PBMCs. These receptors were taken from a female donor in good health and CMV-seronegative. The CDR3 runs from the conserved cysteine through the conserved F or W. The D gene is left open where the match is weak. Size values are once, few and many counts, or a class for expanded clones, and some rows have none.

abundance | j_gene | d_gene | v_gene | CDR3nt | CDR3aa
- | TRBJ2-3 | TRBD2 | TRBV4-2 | TGTGCCAGCAGCCCGACGACTAGCGGTAGCACAGATACGCAGTATTTT | CASSPTTSGSTDTQYF
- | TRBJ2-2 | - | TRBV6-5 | TGTGCCAGCAACCTAAGAGGGGGAGGGTCCGGGGAGCTGTTTTTT | CASNLRGGGSGELFF
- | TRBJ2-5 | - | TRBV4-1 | TGCGCCAGCAGCCAAGATCCCACAGAAGAGACCCAGTACTTC | CASSQDPTEETQYF
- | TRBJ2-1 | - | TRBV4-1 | TGCGCCAGCAGCCAAGCTCCCGCTTTCGGGAGTCCTATATACAATGAGCAGTTCTTC | CASSQAPAFGSPIYNEQFF
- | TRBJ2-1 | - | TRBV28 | TGTGCCGGGCCAAGGAACAATGAGCAGTTCTTC | CAGPRNNEQFF
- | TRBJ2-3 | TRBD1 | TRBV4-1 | TGCGCCAGCAGCCAGACGACAGGGGGCCGGGATACGCAGTATTTT | CASSQTTGGRDTQYF
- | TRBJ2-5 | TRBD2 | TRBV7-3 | TGTGCCAGCAGCTTATTAGCGGGAGAACAAGAGACCCAGTACTTC | CASSLLAGEQETQYF
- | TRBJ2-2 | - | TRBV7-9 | TGTGCCAGCAGCCCTGATTTGGGGAGGGGGAGCACCGGGGAGCTGTTTTTT | CASSPDLGRGSTGELFF
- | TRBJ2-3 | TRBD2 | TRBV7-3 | TGTGCCAGCAGCTTTGCGGGAGTGGCAGATACGCAGTATTTT | CASSFAGVADTQYF
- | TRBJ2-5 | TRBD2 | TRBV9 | TGTGCCAGCAGCATACTAGCGGGAGGGCCGGAGGAGACCCAGTACTTC | CASSILAGGPEETQYF
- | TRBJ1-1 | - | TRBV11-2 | TGTGCCAGCAGCTTAGAAGGTAGCCTGAACACTGAAGCTTTCTTT | CASSLEGSLNTEAFF
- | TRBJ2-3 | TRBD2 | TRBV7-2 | TGTGCCAGCAGCATTAGCGGGGGAACTAGCACAGATACGCAGTATTTT | CASSISGGTSTDTQYF
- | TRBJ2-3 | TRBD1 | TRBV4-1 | TGCGCCAGCAGCCAATTAGCCGGGACAGGGGCCACAGATACGCAGTATTTT | CASSQLAGTGATDTQYF
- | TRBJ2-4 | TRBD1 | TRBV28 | TGTGCCAGCAACCGGGACAGACTAGCCAAAAACATTCAGTACTTC | CASNRDRLAKNIQYF
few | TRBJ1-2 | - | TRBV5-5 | TGTGCCAGCAGCAGGGACATCTATGGCTACACCTTC | CASSRDIYGYTF
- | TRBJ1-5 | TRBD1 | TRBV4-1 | TGCGCCAGCAGCCAAGACTGGACAGGACGCAATCAGCCCCAGCATTTT | CASSQDWTGRNQPQHF
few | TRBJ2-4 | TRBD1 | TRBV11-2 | TGTGCCAGCAGCTTAGATTTAGACAGGGGAATCGTGTCCAAAAACATTCAGTACTTC | CASSLDLDRGIVSKNIQYF
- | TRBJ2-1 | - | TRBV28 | TGTGCCATCTCCGGAGCGGATTCAGGTGAGCAGTTCTTC | CAISGADSGEQFF
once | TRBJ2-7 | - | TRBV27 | TGTGCCAGCAGTTTGGCCGGACAGTCCTACGAGCAGTACTTC | CASSLAGQSYEQYF
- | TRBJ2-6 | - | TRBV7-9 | TGTGCCAGCAGCTTAGGTATTAGCGAAAGCTCTGGGGCCAACGTCCTGACTTTC | CASSLGISESSGANVLTF
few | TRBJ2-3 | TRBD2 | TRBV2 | TGTGCCAGCGTCCCAGCGGGAGGCCCCACAGATACGCAGTATTTT | CASVPAGGPTDTQYF
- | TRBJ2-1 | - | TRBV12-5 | TGTGCTAGTGGCTCCCTTCGGGACAATGAGCAGTTCTTC | CASGSLRDNEQFF
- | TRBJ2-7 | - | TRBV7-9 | TGTTCCAGCAGCTCAGGGTTGGTGGTCGAGCAGTACTTC | CSSSSGLVVEQYF
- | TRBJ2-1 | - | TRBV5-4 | TGTGCCAGCAGACGCGGAGGGGAAGGGGCGGGCAATGAGCAGTTCTTC | CASRRGGEGAGNEQFF
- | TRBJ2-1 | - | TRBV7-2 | TGTGCCAGCAGCTCTAGGCTCCCTGTGAGTGAGCAGTTCTTC | CASSSRLPVSEQFF
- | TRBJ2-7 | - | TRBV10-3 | TGTGCCATCAGTGAGGGAGTAGGGGCTCTCAACGAGCAGTACTTC | CAISEGVGALNEQYF
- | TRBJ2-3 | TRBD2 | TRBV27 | TGTGCCAGCAGCATAGGGGCGGGAGCGGCAGATACGCAGTATTTT | CASSIGAGAADTQYF
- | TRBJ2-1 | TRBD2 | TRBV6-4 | TGTGCCAGCAGCCCACCGGGACTAGGGCGGGGGGTCGTGGGTGAGCAGTTCTTC | CASSPPGLGRGVVGEQFF
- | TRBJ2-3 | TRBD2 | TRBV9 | TGTGCCAGCAGCGTAGGGTTAGCGGGGGGCGATACGCAGTATTTT | CASSVGLAGGDTQYF
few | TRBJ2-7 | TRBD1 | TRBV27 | TGTGCCAGCAGTTTGGGCAGGACAGGGGGCTACGAGCAGTACTTC | CASSLGRTGGYEQYF
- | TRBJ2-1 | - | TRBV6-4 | TGTGCCAGCAGTGACAACTCCCAGGATGAGCAGTTCTTC | CASSDNSQDEQFF
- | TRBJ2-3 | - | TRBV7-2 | TGTGCCAGCAAACAGGGCGGATCGGATACGCAGTATTTT | CASKQGGSDTQYF
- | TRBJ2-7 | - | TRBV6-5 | TGTGCCAGCAGCCAAACAGGCTTCGGTATATACGAGCAGTACTTC | CASSQTGFGIYEQYF
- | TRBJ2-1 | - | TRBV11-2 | TGTGCCAGCAGCTTAATTGCAGGTAATGAGCAGTTCTTC | CASSLIAGNEQFF
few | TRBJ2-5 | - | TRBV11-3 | TGTGCCAGCAGCTTACGGTTGAGCGGGTTGCAAGAGACCCAGTACTTC | CASSLRLSGLQETQYF
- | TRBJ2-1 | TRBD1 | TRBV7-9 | TGTGCCAGCAGCTTAGGGGACAGGGGTGGTCGGAATGAGCAGTTCTTC | CASSLGDRGGRNEQFF
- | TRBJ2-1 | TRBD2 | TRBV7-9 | TGTGCCAGCAGCCCGCAGGGACTAGCGGGAGGGTTGAATGAGCAGTTCTTC | CASSPQGLAGGLNEQFF